This is a list of T cell receptor beta chains from one sample in a study of blood T cell repertoires in COVID-19. The data were produced by immunoSEQ multiplex PCR, yet TCRdb's version contains in-frame clones alone and is incomplete. The repertoire holds some 270,000 clones, 89% seen once, with roughly 5% in the top ten. Sequenced sample: peripheral blood. The receptors were sampled from a woman aged 35 to 49 who had recovered from COVID-19. Each CDR3 is given with its conserved first and last residue. D genes are given only for firm matches. Expanded clones are given a class, and other clones once, few, many or no size at all.

j_gene | v_gene | d_gene | abundance | CDR3aa | CDR3nt
TRBJ2-7 | TRBV18 | NA | NA | CASSPTPGHHPYF | TGTGCCAGCTCACCCACACCGGGACATCACCCGTACTTC
TRBJ2-2 | TRBV3-1/TRBV3-2 | NA | NA | CASSLNPRGGGELFF | TGTGCCAGCAGCCTAAACCCGAGGGGGGGCGGGGAGCTGTTTTTT
TRBJ2-5 | TRBV25-1 | TRBD1 | NA | CASSDPGTGQTQYF | TGTGCCAGCAGTGACCCCGGGACAGGGCAGACCCAGTACTTC
TRBJ2-3 | TRBV6-2/TRBV6-3 | NA | NA | CASSYSGGGSDTQYF | TGTGCCAGCAGTTACTCGGGCGGGGGCTCAGATACGCAGTATTTT
TRBJ2-5 | TRBV28 | NA | once | CASSAQTPESYF | TGTGCCAGCAGTGCCCAGACTCCGGAGTCATACTTC
TRBJ2-2 | TRBV5-4 | TRBD2 | NA | CASGPQTSGRGNTGELFF | TGTGCCAGCGGCCCCCAGACTAGCGGGAGGGGGAACACCGGGGAGCTGTTTTTT
TRBJ2-2 | TRBV27 | NA | NA | CASSLSASTGELFF | TGTGCCAGCAGTTTATCGGCCTCCACCGGGGAGCTGTTTTTT
TRBJ2-5 | TRBV3-1/TRBV3-2 | NA | NA | CASSRFGETQYF | TGTGCCAGCAGCCGCTTCGGAGAGACCCAGTACTTC
TRBJ2-1 | TRBV6-5 | TRBD1 | NA | CASSGQGFYNEQFF | TGTGCCAGCTCAGGACAGGGGTTCTACAATGAGCAGTTCTTC
TRBJ2-1 | TRBV9 | NA | NA | CASSVATAGEQFF | TGTGCCAGCAGCGTAGCTACCGCTGGTGAGCAGTTCTTC
TRBJ2-7 | TRBV7-9 | TRBD2 | once | CAAGGLAGGPAWEQYF | TGTGCAGCGGGTGGACTAGCGGGGGGACCCGCGTGGGAGCAGTACTTC
TRBJ2-3 | TRBV5-4 | NA | once | CASSLDNSEDTQYF | TGTGCCAGCAGCTTGGACAATAGCGAGGATACGCAGTATTTT
TRBJ2-3 | TRBV9 | TRBD1 | few | CASSVGTGFLTDTQYF | TGTGCCAGCAGCGTAGGGACAGGCTTTCTCACAGATACGCAGTATTTT
TRBJ1-4 | TRBV19 | TRBD1 | NA | CASSTGGPANEKLFF | TGTGCCAGTAGTACAGGGGGCCCTGCTAATGAAAAACTGTTTTTT
TRBJ2-7 | TRBV6-5 | TRBD1 | NA | CASSYPGQISYEQYF | TGTGCCAGCAGTTACCCGGGACAGATATCCTACGAGCAGTACTTC
TRBJ2-5 | TRBV4-1 | NA | NA | CASSQSFSYQETQYF | TGCGCCAGCAGCCAAAGCTTTAGCTACCAAGAGACCCAGTACTTC
TRBJ2-3 | TRBV6-4 | NA | NA | CASSLEMGDDTQYF | TGTGCCAGCAGTTTAGAGATGGGCGACGATACGCAGTATTTT
TRBJ1-1 | TRBV30 | NA | NA | CAWSTVGGTEAFF | TGTGCCTGGAGTACCGTCGGGGGCACTGAAGCTTTCTTT